The source of this T cell receptor (beta chain) is a study of cytomegalovirus exposure and HLA in healthy donors. Study-wide results and limits: Specificity of three CMV-associated chains for CMV antigens was verified in vitro. Across donors, most TCRs were seen rarely, yet some public ones were widespread. Some segments of the V type, notably TRBV6-2 and TRBV6-3, were excluded as indistinguishable. The study flagged roughly 160 TCR beta chains as cytomegalovirus-associated.

The PCR ran on 60 Vbeta and 13 Jbeta primers. Clones were read by immunoSEQ multiplex PCR, and TCRdb kept only the in-frame ones, dropping some. The table shows 100,000 to 150,000 clones, with 75% to 85% occurring only once. With 0 bases clipped from V and 5 bases from J, the junction kept 10 bases outside the gene matches. The CDR3 totals 16 residues. Germline V gives CDR1 SGHKS, CDR2 YYEKEE (reference sequence). Remarks on this clone: The antigen is unknown.

The sequencing sample was made of PBMCs. This chain joins TRBV5-5 and TRBJ2-5, with 7 bases matching TRBD2. The clonotype comes from a man aged 25 to 40 in good health and CMV-seropositive. For the CDR3, the DNA is TGTGCCAGCAGCTTGGGATCTGGGGGGGTTGGGGAGACCCAGTACTTC. Translating gives CASSLGSGGVGETQYF.